The entry below gives a single T cell receptor beta chain sequence along with its context. Its antigen remains unidentified. This sample was included in a study of human T cells and chemical hapten exposure. Background on the study: Sensitizing treatment utilized 2% DPC over an approximately 2 cm by approximately 2 cm portion of upper inner arm skin.

Using its own MiXCR run on the RACE reads, TCRdb lists one record per CDR3 protein. This repertoire shows fewer than 150,000 distinct CDR3 sequences, approximately 10% found once; its top ten account for 1.2% to 1.5%. The V segment lost 2 bases and the J segment 6 bases; nucleotides outside the gene matches: 10. This CDR3 contains 15 residues. Germline V gene lookup returns CDR1 DFQATT and CDR2 SNEGSKA (reference sequence). The study's findings and limits: Versus controls, significantly more large CDR3 similarity clusters arose from expanded TCRs.

Sample time point: patch test 2, 6 weeks after DPC sensitization. Treatment here: therapeutic diphenylcyclopropenone sensitization with weekly scalp DPC. Samples of blood were obtained prior to the application of each patch test. Sample: whole blood, taken in connection with sensitization to the hapten diphenylcyclopropenone (DPC). The chain couples TRBV20-1 to TRBJ2-3; 8 nucleotides match TRBD2. The TCR sequence derives from a woman aged 45-65 years with alopecia areata. Some clones in this sample may be carry-over from other donors' samples. In DNA, the CDR3 is TGCAGTGCTAGAAGGGCGGGGGGATACAGGGATACGCAGTATTTT. Translation gives CSARRAGGYRDTQYF.